These 4 T cell receptor beta chains were sequenced from one sample in a study of T cell responses to AZD1222 COVID-19 vaccine. Generated by immunoSEQ multiplex PCR, the TCRdb table keeps only in-frame clones and is missing some. The sample records 95,000 to 110,000 clones, over 90% being singletons. The source was peripheral blood, collected on day 0 of AZD1222 vaccination. Receptors were obtained from an adult in good health.

This chain connects TRBV5-6 to TRBJ2-3, with D tentatively TRBD1 (5 bases). There are 17 residues in the CDR3. CDR1 is SGHDT, CDR2 YYEEEE, per germline. Trimming removed 4 bases from V and 0 bases from J, with 18 bases in between. CDR3 amino acids: CASSTATGPTSTDTQYF. DNA of the CDR3: TGTGCCAGCAGCACGGCTACAGGACCGACCAGCACAGATACGCAGTATTTT.

The chain combines TRBV7-8 with TRBJ2-7, with D perhaps given as TRBD1 or TRBD2 (6 bases each). The CDR3 contains 13 residues. Germline V lookup: CDR1 SGHVS, CDR2 FQNEAQ. V lost 4 bases and J 7 bases, leaving 14 bases between the germline ends. For the CDR3, the DNA is TGTGCCAGCAGCTCATTTGGAGGGGGGGAGCAGTACTTC. Amino acid sequence: CASSSFGGGEQYF.

The genes are TRBV3-1 (or the pseudogene TRBV3-2) and TRBJ2-6; D remains unclear. CDR1 and CDR2 (germline): LGHDT, YNNKEL (reference sequence). CDR3 size: 13 residues. Trimming removed 6 bases from V and 4 bases from J, with 7 bases in between. As DNA, the CDR3 is TGTGCCAGCAGGGGTGGCGGGGCCAACGTCCTGACTTTC. Amino acids: CASRGGGANVLTF.

The chain joins TRBV3-1 (or the pseudogene TRBV3-2) to TRBJ2-7; 13 nucleotides align to TRBD2. CDR3 size: 15 residues. The V gene's germline CDR1 is LGHDT and CDR2 YNNKEL (reference sequence). After removal of 4 bases from V and 5 bases from J, the junction contained 5 bases not matched to a gene. This CDR3 reads CASSPWTSGRNEQYF. The CDR3 DNA follows: TGTGCCAGCAGCCCGTGGACTAGCGGGAGAAACGAGCAGTACTTC.